Here is one T cell receptor beta chain with its context. The sample is drawn from a study of shared clonotypes between healthy human individuals. Per the germline V gene, CDR1 is KGHSH and CDR2 is LQKENI. V was trimmed by 2 bases and J by 3 bases, leaving 8 bases between them. The CDR3 has 13 amino acids. This table comes from immunoSEQ multiplex PCR, and its TCRdb copy is limited to in-frame clones, with some not included. The data show approximately 2.4 million clones, 90% to 96% seen once. The rearrangement joins TRBV18 to TRBJ2-7; D unresolved. The origin of this receptor is a man aged 18-30 years in good health. Sequencing input: naive CD4+ T cells sorted from blood. Subset in this sample: CD45RA+ positively selected. CDR3 nucleotide sequence: TGTGCCAGCTCACCAGACGGCAACTACGAGCAGTACTTC. Its translation is CASSPDGNYEQYF.